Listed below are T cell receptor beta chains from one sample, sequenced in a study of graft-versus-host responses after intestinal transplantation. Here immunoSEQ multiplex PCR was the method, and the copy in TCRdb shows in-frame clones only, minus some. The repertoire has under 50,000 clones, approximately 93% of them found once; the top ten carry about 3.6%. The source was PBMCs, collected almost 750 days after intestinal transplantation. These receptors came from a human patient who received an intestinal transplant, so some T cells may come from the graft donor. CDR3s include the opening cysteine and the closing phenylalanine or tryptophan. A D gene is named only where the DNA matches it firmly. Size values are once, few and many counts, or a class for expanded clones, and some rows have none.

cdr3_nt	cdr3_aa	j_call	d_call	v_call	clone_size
TGTGCCAGCAGTGTAGGGCACTACGAGCAGTACTTC	CASSVGHYEQYF	TRBJ2-7	NA	TRBV6-1	NA
TGCGCCAGCAGTGAAAGGGGGCTCATGGCCAGGGAAGCTTTCTTT	CASSERGLMAREAFF	TRBJ1-1	TRBD1	TRBV10-2	once
TGTGCCAGCAGTTTCACTCCCCGGGGGCTCCTACGGGGCACTGAAGCTTTCTTT	CASSFTPRGLLRGTEAFF	TRBJ1-1	NA	TRBV27	NA
TGTGCTAGTGGTTTGGTACAGGGGTACAATGAGCAGTTCTTC	CASGLVQGYNEQFF	TRBJ2-1	TRBD1	TRBV12-5	once
TGTGCCAGCAGCTTCCGAGGTGCTGATGGCTACACCTTC	CASSFRGADGYTF	TRBJ1-2	NA	TRBV5-4	few
TGCGCCAGCAGCCAAGCGTTCGGGGTTTACACTGAAGCTTTCTTT	CASSQAFGVYTEAFF	TRBJ1-1	NA	TRBV4-1	NA
TGTGCCAGCAGCTCTAGCGGCTACAATGAGCAGTTCTTC	CASSSSGYNEQFF	TRBJ2-1	TRBD2	TRBV11-3	NA
TGTGCCAGCTCACTCGCCACAGATACGCAGTATTTT	CASSLATDTQYF	TRBJ2-3	NA	TRBV18	NA
TGTGCCTGGACGGCCGGGACAGGCGAGTACGAGCAGTACTTC	CAWTAGTGEYEQYF	TRBJ2-7	TRBD1	TRBV30	NA
TGTGCCAGCAGTTACTCTGGGGGGGAGACCCAGTACTTC	CASSYSGGETQYF	TRBJ2-5	NA	TRBV6-5	NA
TGTGCCAGCAGTCCTTGGGGTCTTAGCAATCAGCCCCAGCATTTT	CASSPWGLSNQPQHF	TRBJ1-5	NA	TRBV27	NA
TGTGCCAGTAGTATAGGGGCTAGCGGCTCCTACGAGCAGTACTTC	CASSIGASGSYEQYF	TRBJ2-7	TRBD2	TRBV19	NA
TGTGCCAGCTCACCAGGGGTGGACACTGAAGCTTTCTTT	CASSPGVDTEAFF	TRBJ1-1	NA	TRBV18	NA
TGCAGCGTTCGGCGGTATAGCACAGATACGCAGTATTTT	CSVRRYSTDTQYF	TRBJ2-3	NA	TRBV29-1	NA
TGTGCCAGCAGTCAACTAGCGGGGGGCAATGAGCAGTTCTTC	CASSQLAGGNEQFF	TRBJ2-1	TRBD2	TRBV6-5	NA
TGTGCTAGTGGTGCGCGGGGGGGTACGTACCAAGAGACCCAGTACTTC	CASGARGGTYQETQYF	TRBJ2-5	TRBD2	TRBV12-5	NA
TGTGCCAGTAGGGACAGCCAGAGTTTTTATGGCTACACCTTC	CASRDSQSFYGYTF	TRBJ1-2	NA	TRBV19	NA
TGTGCCAGCAGCTTAGCCCTGCAAGAGACCCAGTACTTC	CASSLALQETQYF	TRBJ2-5	NA	TRBV11-2	NA
TGTGCCAGCAGTTACAATTCTCGGCTCGCCGAAGAGACCCAGTACTTC	CASSYNSRLAEETQYF	TRBJ2-5	NA	TRBV6-5	NA
TGTGCCAGCAGCTTTGCGGGAGGGGGCCTCTCCTGGTACGAGCAGTACTTC	CASSFAGGGLSWYEQYF	TRBJ2-7	NA	TRBV21-1	NA
TGTGCCAGCAGCAAACTGGGGCCTCCTCGTCATCAGCCCCAGCATTTT	CASSKLGPPRHQPQHF	TRBJ1-5	NA	TRBV21-1	NA
TGTGCCAGCAGCTTAGTTGGGGGGGCCCTCAATCAGCCCCAGCATTTT	CASSLVGGALNQPQHF	TRBJ1-5	NA	TRBV11-2	once
TGCGCCAGCAGCTACGACTCCGGGACTAGCGTTGTCCAAGAGACCCAGTACTTC	CASSYDSGTSVVQETQYF	TRBJ2-5	TRBD2	TRBV5-1	NA
TGTGCCAGCTCACCACCGAGGAGACAGGGGGCAAAGGACACTGAAGCTTTCTTT	CASSPPRRQGAKDTEAFF	TRBJ1-1	TRBD1	TRBV18	NA